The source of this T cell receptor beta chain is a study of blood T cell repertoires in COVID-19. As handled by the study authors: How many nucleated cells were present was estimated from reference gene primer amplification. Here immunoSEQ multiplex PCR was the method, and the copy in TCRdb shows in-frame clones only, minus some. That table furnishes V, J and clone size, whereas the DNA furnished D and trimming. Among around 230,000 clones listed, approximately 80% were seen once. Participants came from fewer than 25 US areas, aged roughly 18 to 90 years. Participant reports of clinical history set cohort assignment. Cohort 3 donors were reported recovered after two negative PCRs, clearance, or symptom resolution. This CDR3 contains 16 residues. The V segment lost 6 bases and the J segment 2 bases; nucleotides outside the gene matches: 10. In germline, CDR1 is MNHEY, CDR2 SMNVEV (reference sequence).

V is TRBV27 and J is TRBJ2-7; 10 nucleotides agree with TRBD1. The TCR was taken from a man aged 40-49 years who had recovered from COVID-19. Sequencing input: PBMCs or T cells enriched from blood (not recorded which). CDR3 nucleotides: TGTGCCAGCAGACTATATTCGGGACAGGGGCCCTACGAGCAGTACTTC. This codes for CASRLYSGQGPYEQYF.